Each of the 13 T cell receptor beta chains below was sequenced from the same sample in a study of cytomegalovirus exposure and HLA in healthy donors (dated 2017 in TCRdb). The library was made by the immunoSEQ multiplex PCR assay. TCRdb provides this immuneACCESS table in a form limited to in-frame rearrangements. Some clones are lacking; in checked studies, under half of them reflect an unresolved V gene, and why the rest are absent is not known. In this sample the table shows some 98,000 clones, about 90% of which occur a single time. Together, the top ten hold around 6% of the sample. Sequenced sample: PBMCs. The receptor set was obtained from a man aged 18 to 30 in good health and CMV-seropositive.

As DNA, the CDR3 is TGCGCCAGCAGCCAAGTACCACAGGGGGCGCGAAACACCATATATTTT. Encoded protein: CASSQVPQGARNTIYF. The chain has TRBV4-3 and TRBJ1-3, with 9 bases fitting TRBD1. Germline V lookup: CDR1 LGHNA, CDR2 YSLEER. With V trimmed by 1 base and J by 5 bases, 6 bases remained unmatched. The CDR3 runs to 16 residues.

The V call is TRBV7-8, the J call TRBJ1-1; D ambiguous. This CDR3 has 13 amino acids. Germline V gene lookup returns CDR1 SGHVS and CDR2 FQNEAQ. With 1 base removed from V and 1 base from J, the gap between germline ends came to 4 bases. The CDR3 nucleotides are TGTGCCAGCAGCTTAGTACAGAACACTGAAGCTTTCTTT. This sequence encodes CASSLVQNTEAFF.

The chain couples TRBV5-8 to TRBJ1-3; TRBD1 is a possible D gene (5 bases). The CDR3 totals 12 residues. Trimming shortened V by 0 bases and J by 10 bases, and 8 bases separated the two germline ends. CDR1 is SGHTS, CDR2 YDEGEE, per germline. Here the CDR3 DNA reads TGTGCCAGCAGCTTGGACAGGAGTACCATATATTTT. Translated: CASSLDRSTIYF.

This clone appeared a single time. The chain couples TRBV5-1 to TRBJ1-5; no clear D gene. The CDR3 contains 13 residues. The V end was cut by 0 bases, the J end by 5 bases, with 6 bases between. Germline values: CDR1 SGHRS, CDR2 YFSETQ. The CDR3 coding sequence is TGCGCCAGCAGCTTGGGTATCGATCAGCCCCAGCATTTT. This gives the protein CASSLGIDQPQHF.

The CDR3 DNA follows: TGTGCCAGCAGTGAATTTGGCAGTCTCTCTGGGGCCAACGTCCTGACTTTC. Its translation is CASSEFGSLSGANVLTF. This chain uses TRBV2 with TRBJ2-6; unclear D gene. CDR3 length: 17 residues. Trimming pared 2 bases from V and 0 bases from J, leaving 11 bases between. Germline V gene sequence: CDR1 SNHLY, CDR2 FYNNEI.

As DNA, the CDR3 is TGTGCCAGCAGCTTAGGTGGGACACTAAAAGAGACCCAGTACTTC. Its translation is CASSLGGTLKETQYF. The chain joins TRBV7-8 to TRBJ2-5; a possible D gene is TRBD1 (6 bases). Trimming cost V 1 base and J 3 bases, with 12 bases left between them. Germline CDR1 SGHVS, CDR2 FQNEAQ. The CDR3 spans 15 residues.

The J gene is TRBJ2-1, the V gene TRBV7-2, with D uncertain. This CDR3 contains 14 residues. Germline assignment: CDR1 SGHTA and CDR2 FQGNSA. The V and J ends lost 1 base and 5 bases respectively, with 9 bases between them. The CDR3 spells CASSLVRRNNEQFF. In DNA form, the CDR3 reads TGTGCCAGCAGCTTAGTGCGGCGGAACAATGAGCAGTTCTTC.

The chain uses TRBV28 and TRBJ1-2, with unresolved D. The CDR3 extends over 11 amino acids. V gave up 5 bases and J gave up 5 bases, with 6 bases separating them. Germline CDR1 and CDR2: MDHEN and SYDVKM. The CDR3 loop is CASSPHYGYTF. The CDR3, as DNA: TGTGCCAGCAGTCCCCATTATGGCTACACCTTC.

J is TRBJ1-5 and V is TRBV6-6, with TRBD1 identical over 7 bases. The CDR3 length is 13 residues. Germline V gene data show CDR1 as MNHNY and CDR2 as SVGAGI (reference sequence). The J segment lost 7 bases and the V segment lost 6 bases, leaving 6 bases of the junction unmatched. The CDR3 DNA sequence: TGTGCCAGCAGAGGGGGCGCCGAACAGCCCCAGCATTTT. Protein sequence: CASRGGAEQPQHF.

This chain joins TRBV9 and TRBJ2-5; weak D call: TRBD2 (7 bases). Germline CDR1 and CDR2: SGDLS and YYNGEE. Trimming pared 3 bases from V and 7 bases from J, leaving 13 bases between. CDR3 length equals 13 residues. CDR3 sequence (DNA): TGTGCCAGCAGCGAAGGGGGGAGGGCGACCCAGTACTTC. Its translation: CASSEGGRATQYF.

This chain connects TRBV7-7 to TRBJ2-5; D gene uncertain. In germline, CDR1 is SSHAT, CDR2 FNYEAQ (reference sequence). Trimming shortened V by 2 bases and J by 2 bases, and 6 bases separated the two germline ends. This CDR3 comprises 13 residues. The CDR3 sequence is CASSLTVQETQYF. CDR3 DNA: TGTGCCAGCAGCTTAACAGTACAAGAGACCCAGTACTTC. The full variable domain, rest sourced from reference TRBV7-7 and TRBJ2-5, is GAGVSQSPRYKVTKRGQDVTLRCDPISSHATLYWYQQALGQGPEFLTYFNYEAQPDKSGLPSDRFSAERPEGSISTLTIQRTEQRDSAMYRCASSLTVQETQYFGPGTRLLVL.

The CDR3 DNA is TGCGCCAGCAGTCGAACATACAGGGCCCGGGATGGCTACACCTTC. Translated: CASSRTYRARDGYTF. The J gene is TRBJ1-2, the V gene TRBV4-3; tentatively, D is TRBD1 (6 bases). The germline V gene encodes CDR1 LGHNA and CDR2 YSLEER. Trimming left V 6 bases short and J 6 bases short, with 20 bases between. The CDR3 is made up of 15 amino acids.

The genes are TRBV5-5 and TRBJ2-7; TRBD1 aligns across 7 bases. The CDR3 loop spans 13 amino acids. V trimming: 4 bases; J trimming: 4 bases; junction bases outside the gene matches: 5. The V gene's germline CDR1 is SGHKS and CDR2 YYEKEE (reference sequence). The CDR3 sequence is CASSPGQRYEQYF. CDR3 DNA: TGTGCCAGCAGCCCGGGACAGCGGTACGAGCAGTACTTC.